This T cell receptor (beta chain) was identified during a study of CD8 T cells in Susac syndrome. Sequencing of TCR beta was undertaken in CD8+ and CD4+ T cells derived from blood. Negative isolation yielded CD4+ and CD8+ T cells, and FACS enriched TEMRA cells. This clonotype was seen only a few times. It was with random hexamers that roughly 0.45 to 1 ug RNA was reverse transcribed. immunoSEQ multiplex PCR amplified TCR beta CDR3 across 54 Vbeta, 13 Jbeta. Each CDR3 protein gets one entry after TCRdb re-called the immunoSEQ multiplex PCR reads with MiXCR. The sample holds about 440,000 distinct CDR3 sequences, around 85% seen once. This receptor was taken from a human donor with multiple sclerosis. Sequences were obtained from CD8+ T cells from PBMCs.

CDR3 nucleotide sequence: TGTGCCAGCAGCTTCCGACACGAGAACACTGAAGCTTTCTTT. It encodes CASSFRHENTEAFF. The chain carries TRBV5-4 and TRBJ1-1, with no clear D. The CDR3 consists of 14 residues. Germline loops: CDR1 SGHNT, CDR2 YYREEE (reference sequence). V was clipped by 2 bases and J by 1 base, with 9 bases between them.